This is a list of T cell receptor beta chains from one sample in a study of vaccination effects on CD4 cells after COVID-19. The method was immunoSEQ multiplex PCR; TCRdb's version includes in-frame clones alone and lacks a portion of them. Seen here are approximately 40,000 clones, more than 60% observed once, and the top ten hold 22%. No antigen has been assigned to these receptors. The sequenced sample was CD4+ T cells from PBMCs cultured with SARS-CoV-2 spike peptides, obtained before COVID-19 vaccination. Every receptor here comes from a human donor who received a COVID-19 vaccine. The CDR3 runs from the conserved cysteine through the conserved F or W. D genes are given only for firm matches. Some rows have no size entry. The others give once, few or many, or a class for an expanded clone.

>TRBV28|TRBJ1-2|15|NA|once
CASSFTATFNYGYTF
TGTGCCAGCAGTTTTACCGCCACTTTTAACTATGGCTACACCTTC
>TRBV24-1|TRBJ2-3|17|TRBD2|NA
CATSRIGLAGAPDTQYF
TGTGCCACCAGCCGAATTGGACTAGCGGGAGCCCCAGATACGCAGTATTTT
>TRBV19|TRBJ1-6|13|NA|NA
CASSLGGGSPLHF
TGTGCCAGTAGCTTGGGGGGTGGTTCACCCCTCCACTTT
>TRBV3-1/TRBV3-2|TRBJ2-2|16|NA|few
CASRIQGVGSTGELFF
TGTGCCAGCAGGATCCAGGGGGTCGGGAGCACCGGGGAGCTGTTTTTT
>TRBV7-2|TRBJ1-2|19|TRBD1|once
CASSLAGPGTGIGKNGYTF
TGTGCCAGCAGCTTAGCTGGCCCCGGGACAGGGATCGGCAAGAATGGCTACACCTTC
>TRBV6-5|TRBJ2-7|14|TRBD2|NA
CASNLAGGRREQYF
TGTGCCAGCAACCTAGCGGGAGGGCGTCGCGAGCAGTACTTC
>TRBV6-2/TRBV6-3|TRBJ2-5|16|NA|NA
CASSYIAGSLGETQYF
TGTGCCAGCAGTTACATCGCGGGGTCCCTAGGGGAGACCCAGTACTTC
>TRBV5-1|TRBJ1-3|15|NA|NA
CASSLRILSGNTIYF
TGCGCCAGCAGCCTACGGATCCTTTCTGGAAACACCATATATTTT
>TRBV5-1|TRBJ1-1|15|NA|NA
CASSLGGVQNTEAFF
TGCGCCAGCAGCCTCGGGGGGGTACAGAACACTGAAGCTTTCTTT
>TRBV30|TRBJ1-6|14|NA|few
CAWSVEQANSPLHF
TGTGCCTGGAGTGTAGAGCAAGCTAATTCACCCCTCCACTTT
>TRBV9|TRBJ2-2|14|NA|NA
CASSAMWTTGELFF
TGTGCCAGCAGCGCTATGTGGACGACCGGGGAGCTGTTTTTT
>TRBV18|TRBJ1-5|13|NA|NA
CASSLGGDQPQHF
TGTGCCAGCTCACTTGGAGGGGATCAGCCCCAGCATTTT
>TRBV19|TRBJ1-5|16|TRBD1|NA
CASSRTGLLSNQPQHF
TGTGCCAGTAGCCGGACAGGGCTTTTGAGCAATCAGCCCCAGCATTTT
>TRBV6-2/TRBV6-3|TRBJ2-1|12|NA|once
CASSYVGRGQFF
TGTGCCAGCAGTTACGTAGGCCGGGGGCAGTTCTTC
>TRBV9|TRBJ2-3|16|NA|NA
CASSVGHGGGTDTQYF
TGTGCCAGCAGCGTAGGCCACGGAGGGGGCACAGATACGCAGTATTTT
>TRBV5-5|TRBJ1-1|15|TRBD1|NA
CASSGEGAVRTEAFF
TGTGCCAGCAGTGGAGAGGGGGCTGTGCGCACTGAAGCTTTCTTT
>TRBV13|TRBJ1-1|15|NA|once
CASSTTGGKDTEAFF
TGTGCCAGCAGTACTACCGGGGGCAAGGACACTGAAGCTTTCTTT
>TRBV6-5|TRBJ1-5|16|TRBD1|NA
CASSYSSRGFDQPQHF
TGTGCCAGCAGTTACTCGAGCAGGGGGTTCGATCAGCCCCAGCATTTT
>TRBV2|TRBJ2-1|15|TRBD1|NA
CASSDPGQGLHEQFF
TGTGCCAGCAGCGATCCGGGACAGGGGCTCCATGAGCAGTTCTTC
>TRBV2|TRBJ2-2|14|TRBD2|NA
CATSLAGGTGELFF
TGTGCCACCTCCCTAGCGGGAGGTACCGGGGAGCTGTTTTTT
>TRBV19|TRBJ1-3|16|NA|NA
CASSIGTGTSGNTIYF
TGTGCCAGTAGTATCGGTACAGGGACCTCTGGAAACACCATATATTTT
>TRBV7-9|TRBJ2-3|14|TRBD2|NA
CASSPGLAGDTQYF
TGTGCCAGCAGCCCCGGACTAGCGGGAGATACGCAGTATTTT
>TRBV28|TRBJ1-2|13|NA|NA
CASSLSTAYGYTF
TGTGCCAGCAGTCTGTCGACTGCGTATGGCTACACCTTC
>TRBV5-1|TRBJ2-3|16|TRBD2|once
CASSSGLAGGKDTQYF
TGCGCCAGCAGCAGCGGACTAGCGGGGGGAAAAGATACGCAGTATTTT
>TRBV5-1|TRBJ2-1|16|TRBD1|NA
CASSLVGTGGPNEQFF
TGCGCCAGCAGCTTGGTGGGGACAGGGGGTCCTAATGAGCAGTTCTTC
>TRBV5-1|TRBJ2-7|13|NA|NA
CASSRVPTYEQYF
TGCGCCAGCAGCCGGGTCCCAACCTACGAGCAGTACTTC
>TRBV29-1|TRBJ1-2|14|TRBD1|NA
CSVAETGGSYGYTF
TGCAGCGTTGCAGAGACAGGGGGCAGCTATGGCTACACCTTC
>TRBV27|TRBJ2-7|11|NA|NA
CASSFKEEQYF
TGTGCCAGCAGTTTTAAGGAGGAGCAGTACTTC
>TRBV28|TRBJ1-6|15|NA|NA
CASSRKTSYNSPLHF
TGTGCCAGCAGTCGGAAGACCTCCTATAATTCACCCCTCCACTTT
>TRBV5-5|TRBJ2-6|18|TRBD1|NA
CASSLADRVRDGANVLTF
TGTGCCAGCAGCTTGGCAGACAGGGTTCGGGACGGGGCCAACGTCCTGACTTTC
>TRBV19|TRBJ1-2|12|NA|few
CASSQGYYGYTF
TGTGCCAGTAGCCAGGGATATTATGGCTACACCTTC
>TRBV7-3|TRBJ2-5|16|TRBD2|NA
CASSSSGGLPSETQYF
TGTGCCAGCAGCTCTAGCGGGGGACTTCCGTCGGAGACCCAGTACTTC
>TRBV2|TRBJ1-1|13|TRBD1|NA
CASSGQLNTEAFF
TGTGCCAGCTCGGGACAGCTGAACACTGAAGCTTTCTTT
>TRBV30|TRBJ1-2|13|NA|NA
CAWSWVGANGYTF
TGTGCCTGGAGTTGGGTAGGGGCGAATGGCTACACCTTC
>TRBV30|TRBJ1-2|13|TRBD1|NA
CAWHRGQVGGYTF
TGTGCCTGGCACAGGGGCCAAGTAGGTGGCTACACCTTC
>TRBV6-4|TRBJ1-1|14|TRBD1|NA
CASSDSDRGTEAFF
TGTGCCAGCAGTGACTCGGACAGGGGCACTGAAGCTTTCTTT
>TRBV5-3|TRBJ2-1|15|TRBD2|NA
CARSVGLAGFNEQFF
TGTGCCAGAAGCGTAGGACTAGCGGGGTTCAATGAGCAGTTCTTC
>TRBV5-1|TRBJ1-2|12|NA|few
CASSLSNYGYTF
TGCGCCAGCAGCTTGTCAAACTATGGCTACACCTTC
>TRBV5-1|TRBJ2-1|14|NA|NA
CASSPLGPGNEQFF
TGCGCCAGCAGCCCCCTTGGGCCGGGGAATGAGCAGTTCTTC
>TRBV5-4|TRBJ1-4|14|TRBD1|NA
CASRMDRDYEKLFF
TGTGCCAGCAGGATGGACAGGGATTATGAAAAACTGTTTTTT
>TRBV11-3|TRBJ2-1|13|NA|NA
CASSLGGYNEQFF
TGTGCCAGCAGCTTAGGGGGGTACAATGAGCAGTTCTTC
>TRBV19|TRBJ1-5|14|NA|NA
CASSMAGGNQPQHF
TGTGCCAGTAGTATGGCAGGGGGCAATCAGCCCCAGCATTTT
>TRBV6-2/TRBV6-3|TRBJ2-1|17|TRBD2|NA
CASSLRVRAGGLNEQFF
TGTGCCAGCAGTTTGCGGGTTCGAGCGGGGGGGCTTAATGAGCAGTTCTTC
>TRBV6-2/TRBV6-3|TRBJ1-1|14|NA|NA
CASSRGGENTEAFF
TGTGCCAGCAGTCGGGGGGGGGAGAACACTGAAGCTTTCTTT
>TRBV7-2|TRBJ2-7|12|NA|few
CASSPRLYEQYF
TGTGCCAGCAGCCCCCGTTTGTACGAGCAGTACTTC
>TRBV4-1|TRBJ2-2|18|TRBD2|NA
CASSQAGLAGVGTGELFF
TGCGCCAGCAGCCAAGCGGGGTTAGCGGGAGTAGGCACCGGGGAGCTGTTTTTT
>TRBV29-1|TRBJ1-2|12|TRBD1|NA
CSVGQFNYGYTF
TGCAGCGTGGGACAGTTCAACTATGGCTACACCTTC
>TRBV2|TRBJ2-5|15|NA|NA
CASGPSGLPRETQYF
TGTGCCAGCGGGCCTTCCGGACTCCCACGGGAGACCCAGTACTTC
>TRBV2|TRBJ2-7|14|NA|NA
CASSEVAEAYEQYF
TGTGCCAGCAGTGAAGTAGCGGAGGCCTACGAGCAGTACTTC
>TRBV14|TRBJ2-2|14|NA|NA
CASSQKQNTGELFF
TGTGCCAGCAGCCAGAAACAGAACACCGGGGAGCTGTTTTTT
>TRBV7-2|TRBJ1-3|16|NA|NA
CASSLEASVSGNTIYF
TGTGCCAGCAGCTTAGAGGCCTCCGTCTCTGGAAACACCATATATTTT
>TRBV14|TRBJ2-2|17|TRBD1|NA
CASSQLRTGILTGELFF
TGTGCCAGCAGCCAGCTCAGGACAGGGATCCTGACCGGGGAGCTGTTTTTT
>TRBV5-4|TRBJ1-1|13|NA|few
CASRIGGRAEAFF
TGTGCCAGCCGGATAGGTGGGCGGGCTGAAGCTTTCTTT
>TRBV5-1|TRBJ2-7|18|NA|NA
CASSLAGTLVGTSYEQYF
TGCGCCAGCAGCTTGGCCGGGACATTGGTCGGCACCTCCTACGAGCAGTACTTC
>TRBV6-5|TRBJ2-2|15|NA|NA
CASAYPPSNTGELFF
TGTGCCAGCGCCTACCCCCCCTCGAACACCGGGGAGCTGTTTTTT
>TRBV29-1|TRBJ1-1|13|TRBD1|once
CSVMTGWNTEAFF
TGCAGCGTTATGACAGGGTGGAACACTGAAGCTTTCTTT
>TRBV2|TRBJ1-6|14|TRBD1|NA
CASSVTGEGSPLHF
TGTGCCAGCAGTGTTACAGGGGAGGGTTCACCCCTCCACTTT